This TCR beta chain was observed in a study of T cell changes during pregnancy in multiple sclerosis. CDR1 is WSHSY, CDR2 SAAADI, per germline. CDR3 length equals 12 residues. V was trimmed by 7 bases and J by 2 bases, leaving 9 bases between them. The assay was immunoSEQ multiplex PCR, and TCRdb's table has in-frame clones only and misses some. The sample lists approximately 40,000 clones, about 91% occurring once. The J gene is TRBJ2-7, the V gene TRBV10-2; D is perhaps TRBD1 (5 bases). The input for sequencing was CD8+ T cells from peripheral blood mononuclear cells, taken in the third trimester of pregnancy. The source of this sequence is a female donor with multiple sclerosis, enrolled in a pregnancy study. The CDR3 coding sequence is TGCGCCAGCATCGCAGGGACCTACGAGCAGTACTTC. It yields the protein CASIAGTYEQYF.